This TCR beta chain stems from a study of CD8+ T cells in alopecia areata. Looking at the study overall: Each of the treated patients was given oral tofacitinib, 5 to 10 mg twice daily, for moderate-to-severe alopecia areata. Study-wide results and caveats: Given one nonresponder, whether baseline CD8+ expansion relates to response remains uncertain. Although TCR sharing was seen in mice, sharing across patients was less clear, possibly for HLA-related reasons.

The treatment denotes: oral pan-JAK inhibitor, 5-10 mg twice daily. The CDR3 has 13 residues. CDR1 is SGHRS, CDR2 YFSETQ, per germline. V shed 7 bases, J shed 8 bases, and the junction held 9 bases outside the gene matches. Investigators isolated RNA and reverse transcribed it into cDNA to act as the sequencing template. TCRdb's copy holds only in-frame clones and misses some; the assay was immunoSEQ multiplex PCR. Among 150,000 or so clones listed, around 71% were seen once. Regarding this clone: The antigen is unknown.

This specimen consisted of CD4+ T cells sorted from blood, obtained at week 4, from a patient treated with tofacitinib. The receptor was derived from a human donor with alopecia areata. The rearrangement links TRBV5-1 to TRBJ1-2, with 9 bases lining up with TRBD1. Written as DNA, the CDR3 is TGCGCCAGCGACTCCGGGACAGGGTTGGGCTACACCTTC. Protein sequence: CASDSGTGLGYTF.